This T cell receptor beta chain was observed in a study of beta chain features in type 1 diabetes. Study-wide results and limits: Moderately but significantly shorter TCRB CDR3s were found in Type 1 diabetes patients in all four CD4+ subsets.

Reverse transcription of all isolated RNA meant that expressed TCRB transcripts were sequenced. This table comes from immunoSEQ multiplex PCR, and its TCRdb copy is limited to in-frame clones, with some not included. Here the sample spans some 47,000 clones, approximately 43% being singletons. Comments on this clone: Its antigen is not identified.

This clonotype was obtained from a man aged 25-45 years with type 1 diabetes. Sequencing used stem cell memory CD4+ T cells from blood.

The CDR3: CATLSKREGTDTQYF. CDR3 nucleotides: TGTGCCACCCTTTCTAAGCGGGAAGGCACAGATACGCAGTATTTT. The chain carries TRBV15 and TRBJ2-3; 7 nucleotides agree with TRBD2. V lost 8 bases, J lost 1 base, and 9 bases stayed unmatched. CDR1 LNHNV and CDR2 YYDKDF come from the germline V gene (reference sequence). The CDR3 contains 15 residues.